Each of the 18 T cell receptor beta chains below was sequenced from the same sample in a study of PD-1 blockade in classical Hodgkin lymphoma. Generated by immunoSEQ multiplex PCR, the TCRdb table keeps only in-frame clones and is missing some. The top ten hold about 7.1% of the sample, which has about 100,000 clones, approximately 90% seen once. All the patients suffered relapse after autologous stem cell transplantation, and brentuximab vedotin exposure differed. The input for sequencing was peripheral blood mononuclear cells (PBMCs), taken before the second cycle of nivolumab. The receptors come from a human donor with classical Hodgkin lymphoma.

This chain connects TRBV7-9 to TRBJ2-5; D gene uncertain. The CDR3 runs to 15 residues. Trimming shortened V by 5 bases and J by 1 base, and 14 bases separated the two germline ends. Germline lookup yields CDR1 SEHNR and CDR2 FQNEAQ (reference sequence). The CDR3 DNA follows: TGTGCCAGCAGCATCCTGTTGGGTTCCCAAGAGACCCAGTACTTC. Translating it yields CASSILLGSQETQYF.

As for this clone: This same CDR3 is encoded by further DNA sequences in the sample. The genes are TRBV30 and TRBJ2-7; D remains ambiguous. Germline V gene lookup returns CDR1 GTSNPN and CDR2 SVGIG (reference sequence). Trimming pared 2 bases from V and 0 bases from J, leaving 5 bases between. This CDR3 is 12 amino acids long. The CDR3 region is CAWSSNSYEQYF. CDR3 nucleotide sequence: TGTGCCTGGAGTTCGAACTCCTACGAGCAGTACTTC.

The chain couples TRBV19 to TRBJ1-6, with D unclear. Germline assignment: CDR1 LNHDA and CDR2 SQIVND (reference sequence). Trimming stripped 3 bases from V and 10 bases from J, with 16 bases between. The CDR3 is 15 residues long. CDR3 nucleotides: TGTGCCAGTAGTATTATGGGCCCCTCATCCTCACCCCTCCACTTT. This encodes CASSIMGPSSSPLHF.

The V and J genes are TRBV7-3 and TRBJ2-7; 7 bases fit TRBD1. Looked up from germline, CDR1 is SGHTA and CDR2 is FQGTGA. Trimming cost V 0 bases and J 3 bases; bases outside gene matches: 5. The CDR3 is 15 residues long. The CDR3 DNA follows: TGTGCCAGCAGCTTAACGTCGACAGGGTTCTACGAGCAGTACTTC. This codes for CASSLTSTGFYEQYF.

The chain employs TRBV11-2 and TRBJ1-3; D is ambiguous. Trimming removed 5 bases at V and 4 bases at J, with 9 bases between. The CDR3 loop spans 13 amino acids. Germline assignment: CDR1 SGHAT and CDR2 FQNNGV. The CDR3 spells CASSPHAGNTIYF. The DNA for the CDR3 is TGTGCCAGCAGCCCACATGCCGGAAACACCATATATTTT.

The rearrangement joins TRBV20-1 to TRBJ1-1; D ambiguous. The V gene lost 2 bases and the J gene lost 7 bases, with 5 bases spanning the gap. The CDR3 is 10 amino acids. Germline V CDR1 and CDR2: DFQATT, SNEGSKA (reference sequence). The CDR3 DNA reads TGCAGTGCTAGATATGGTGAAGCTTTCTTT. Its translation: CSARYGEAFF.

The chain is built from TRBV27 and TRBJ2-7; TRBD1 or TRBD2 may be the D gene (5 bases each). This CDR3 has 14 amino acids. Per the germline V gene, CDR1 is MNHEY and CDR2 is SMNVEV (reference sequence). V was trimmed by 3 bases and J by 2 bases, leaving 11 bases between them. CDR3 in DNA: TGTGCCAGCAGTTTCGAGGGGAAGGCCTACGAGCAGTACTTC. Protein sequence: CASSFEGKAYEQYF.

This clone was observed a single time. The CDR3 sequence is CASSVVGDRTTYGYTF. DNA for the CDR3: TGTGCCAGCAGTGTCGTGGGGGACAGAACCACATATGGCTACACCTTC. The rearrangement links TRBV2 to TRBJ1-2; 7 positions match TRBD1. CDR3 length: 16 residues. From germline, CDR1 is SNHLY and CDR2 FYNNEI. With 4 bases clipped from V and 5 bases from J, the junction kept 13 bases outside the gene matches.

This clone was counted at least ten times. This chain connects TRBV2 to TRBJ2-7; D ambiguous. V shed 1 base and J shed 6 bases, with 10 bases lying between them. Germline CDR1 reads SNHLY; CDR2 reads FYNNEI. The CDR3 is 13 amino acids. The CDR3 reads CASSEGQAFEQYF. CDR3 nucleotides: TGTGCCAGCAGTGAAGGCCAGGCTTTCGAGCAGTACTTC.

This clone was seen a few times. The V and J genes are TRBV19 and TRBJ1-1; no clear D. The CDR3 consists of 13 residues. The V gene lost 3 bases and the J gene lost 0 bases, with 5 bases spanning the gap. The V gene's germline CDR1 is LNHDA and CDR2 SQIVND (reference sequence). The CDR3 is CASSISMNTEAFF. The CDR3 region has the DNA TGTGCCAGTAGTATCAGCATGAACACTGAAGCTTTCTTT.

This chain joins TRBV28 and TRBJ2-1, with 10 bases matching TRBD2. Germline trimming cut 5 bases from V and 4 bases from J; bases unmatched to any gene: 14. This CDR3 is built from 18 residues. Germline V gene sequence: CDR1 MDHEN, CDR2 SYDVKM. CDR3 loop: CASSTLRVLAGDYNEQFF. The CDR3 coding sequence is TGTGCCAGCAGTACCCTCCGTGTCCTAGCGGGGGATTACAATGAGCAGTTCTTC.

The chain has TRBV11-2 and TRBJ2-3; TRBD1 matches at 7 bases. V lost 4 bases and J lost 14; bases outside the gene matches: 15. CDR3 length: 14 amino acids. CDR1 and CDR2 (germline): SGHAT, FQNNGV. CDR3 sequence reads: CASSSRNDRVVAYF. The DNA for the CDR3 is TGTGCCAGCAGCTCACGCAACGACAGGGTAGTAGCGTATTTT.

The V call is TRBV7-2, the J call TRBJ2-1, with 9 bases matching TRBD2. After removal of 5 bases from V and 2 bases from J, the junction contained 13 bases not matched to a gene. The CDR3 totals 18 residues. Germline CDR1 reads SGHTA; CDR2 reads FQGNSA. CDR3 in amino acids: CASSRPRGGARTYNEQFF. In DNA, the CDR3 is TGTGCCAGCAGCCGACCTCGCGGGGGGGCCCGGACCTACAATGAGCAGTTCTTC. The full variable domain, rest sourced from reference TRBV7-2 and TRBJ2-1, is GAGVSQSPSNKVTEKGKDVELRCDPISGHTALYWYRQSLGQGLEFLIYFQGNSAPDKSGLPSDRFSAERTGGSVSTLTIQRTQQEDSAVYLCASSRPRGGARTYNEQFFGPGTRLTVL.

V is TRBV4-1 and J is TRBJ1-4; D unresolved. V lost 1 base to trimming and J lost 7 bases, with 10 bases between them. CDR1 and CDR2 (germline): MGHRA, YSYEKL. This CDR3 contains 14 residues. Here the CDR3 DNA reads TGCGCCAGCAGCCAAGGAACACCGGGTGAAAAACTGTTTTTT. Translation gives CASSQGTPGEKLFF.

The genes are TRBV23-1 and TRBJ2-5, with D perhaps TRBD1 (6 bases). TRBV23-1 has ORF status, its function being uncertain. This CDR3 is built from 16 residues. Trimming took off 3 bases at V and 1 base at J, with 15 bases between the two ends. CDR3 sequence reads: CASSHCFTGIQETQYF. Here the CDR3 DNA reads TGCGCCAGCAGTCATTGTTTTACAGGGATCCAAGAGACCCAGTACTTC.

The chain uses TRBV7-9 and TRBJ2-1; 10 positions agree with TRBD2. CDR1 SEHNR and CDR2 FQNEAQ come from the germline V gene (reference sequence). The V gene end was trimmed by 5 bases and the J gene end by 1 base; junction bases not matched to a gene: 11. This CDR3 region has 18 residues. The CDR3 loop is CASSPPERGGRSYNEQFF. In DNA form, the CDR3 reads TGTGCCAGCAGCCCCCCCGAGCGGGGGGGCCGGTCCTACAATGAGCAGTTCTTC.

This sequence joins TRBV14 and TRBJ2-7; D is uncertain. Germline CDR1 is SGHDN and CDR2 is FVKESK. The CDR3 has 15 residues. The ends were cut back, 4 bases at V and 2 bases at J, with 15 bases in the middle. The CDR3 bases are TGTGCCAGCAGCCGACTGAACCTACGAACCTACGAGCAGTACTTC. It encodes CASSRLNLRTYEQYF. Supplemented by reference TRBV14 and TRBJ2-7, the full variable domain reads EAGVTQFPSHSVIEKGQTVTLRCDPISGHDNLYWYRRVMGKEIKFLLHFVKESKQDESGMPNNRFLAERTGGTYSTLKVQPAELEDSGVYFCASSRLNLRTYEQYFGPGTRLTVT.

The genes are TRBV5-4 and TRBJ1-5, with D hard to call. From germline, CDR1 is SGHNT and CDR2 YYREEE (reference sequence). The V gene lost 3 bases and the J gene lost 6 bases, with 10 bases spanning the gap. CDR3 length: 13 residues. The CDR3 coding sequence is TGTGCCAGCAGCTCCGAAGTTTCTCAGCCCCAGCATTTT. It codes for CASSSEVSQPQHF.